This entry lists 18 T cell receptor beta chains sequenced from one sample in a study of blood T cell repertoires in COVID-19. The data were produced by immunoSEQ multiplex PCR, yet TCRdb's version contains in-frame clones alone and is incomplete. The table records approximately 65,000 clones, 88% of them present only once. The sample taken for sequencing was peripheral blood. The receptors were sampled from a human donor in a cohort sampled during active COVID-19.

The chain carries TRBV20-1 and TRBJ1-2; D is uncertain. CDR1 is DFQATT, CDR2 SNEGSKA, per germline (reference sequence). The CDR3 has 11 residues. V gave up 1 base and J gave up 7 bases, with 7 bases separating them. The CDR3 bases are TGCAGTGCTAGAGCTAGCCTTGGCTACACCTTC. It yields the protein CSARASLGYTF.

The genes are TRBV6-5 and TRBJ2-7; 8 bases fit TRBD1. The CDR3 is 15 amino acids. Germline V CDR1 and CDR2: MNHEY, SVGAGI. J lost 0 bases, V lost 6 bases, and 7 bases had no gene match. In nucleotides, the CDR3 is TGTGCCAGCAGCGGCCGGGACAGGAGCTCCTACGAGCAGTACTTC. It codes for CASSGRDRSSYEQYF.

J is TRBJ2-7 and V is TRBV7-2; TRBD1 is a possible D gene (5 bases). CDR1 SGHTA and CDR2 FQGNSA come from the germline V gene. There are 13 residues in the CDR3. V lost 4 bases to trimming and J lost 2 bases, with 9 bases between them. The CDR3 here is CASSWGRTYEQYF. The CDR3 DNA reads TGTGCCAGCAGCTGGGGCCGGACCTACGAGCAGTACTTC.

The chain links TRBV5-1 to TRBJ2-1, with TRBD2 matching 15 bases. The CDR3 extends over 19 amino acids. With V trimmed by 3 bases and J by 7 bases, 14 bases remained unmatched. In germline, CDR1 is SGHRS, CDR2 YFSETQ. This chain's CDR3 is CASSSQGLAGGKLRNEQFF. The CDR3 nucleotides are TGCGCCAGCAGCTCGCAGGGACTAGCGGGAGGAAAGCTACGGAATGAGCAGTTCTTC.

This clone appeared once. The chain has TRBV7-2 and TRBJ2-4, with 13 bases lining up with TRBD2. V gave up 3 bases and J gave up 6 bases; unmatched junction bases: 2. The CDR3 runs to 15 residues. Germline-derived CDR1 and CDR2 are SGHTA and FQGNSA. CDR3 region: CASSFGLAGVNIQYF. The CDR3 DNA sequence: TGTGCCAGCAGCTTCGGACTAGCGGGGGTAAACATTCAGTACTTC.

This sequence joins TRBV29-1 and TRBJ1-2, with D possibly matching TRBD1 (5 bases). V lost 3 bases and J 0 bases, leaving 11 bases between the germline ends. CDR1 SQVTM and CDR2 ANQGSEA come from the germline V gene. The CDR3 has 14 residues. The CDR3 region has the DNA TGCAGCGTTGAGACCAGGGCTGCTAACTATGGCTACACCTTC. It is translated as CSVETRAANYGYTF.

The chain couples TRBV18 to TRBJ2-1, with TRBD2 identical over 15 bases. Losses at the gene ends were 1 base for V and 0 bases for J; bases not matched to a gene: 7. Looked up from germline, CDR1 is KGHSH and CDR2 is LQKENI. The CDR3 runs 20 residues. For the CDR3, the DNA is TGTGCCAGCTCACCACTGGGACTAGCGGGAGGAGGGGGCTCCTACAATGAGCAGTTCTTC. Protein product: CASSPLGLAGGGGSYNEQFF.

The CDR3 DNA is TGTGCCAGCAGCTTAAGTCCGGGTTTAGCGGGGGCCAGGGAGACCCAGTACTTC. It specifies CASSLSPGLAGARETQYF. V usage is TRBV7-9 and J usage is TRBJ2-5; 9 bases are a match to TRBD2. CDR3 length: 18 residues. Germline V CDR1 and CDR2: SEHNR, FQNEAQ (reference sequence). Losses at the gene ends were 2 bases for V and 5 bases for J; bases not matched to a gene: 15.

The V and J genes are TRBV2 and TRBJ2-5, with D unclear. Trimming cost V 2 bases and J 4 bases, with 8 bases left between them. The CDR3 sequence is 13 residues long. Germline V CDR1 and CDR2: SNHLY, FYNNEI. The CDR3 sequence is CASSERRGETQYF. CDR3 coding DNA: TGTGCCAGCAGTGAAAGGAGAGGAGAGACCCAGTACTTC.

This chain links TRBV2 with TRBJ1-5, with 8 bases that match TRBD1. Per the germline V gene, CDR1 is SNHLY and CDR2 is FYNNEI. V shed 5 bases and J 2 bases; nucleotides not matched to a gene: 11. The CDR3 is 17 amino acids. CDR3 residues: CASSSPQGARGNQPQHF. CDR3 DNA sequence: TGTGCCAGCAGTAGTCCCCAGGGGGCGCGCGGCAATCAGCCCCAGCATTTT.

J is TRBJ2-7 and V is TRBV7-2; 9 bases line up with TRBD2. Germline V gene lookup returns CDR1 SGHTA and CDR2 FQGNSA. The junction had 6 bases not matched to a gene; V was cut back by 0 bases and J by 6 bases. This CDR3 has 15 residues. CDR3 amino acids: CASSLAGLAGGEQYF. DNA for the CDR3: TGTGCCAGCAGCTTAGCGGGACTAGCCGGGGGCGAGCAGTACTTC.

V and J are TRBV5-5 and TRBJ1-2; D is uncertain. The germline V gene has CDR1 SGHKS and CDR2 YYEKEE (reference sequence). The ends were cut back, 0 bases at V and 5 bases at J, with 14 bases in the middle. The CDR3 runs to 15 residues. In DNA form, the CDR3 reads TGTGCCAGCAGCTTGGATGCGCAACCTAGGTATGGCTACACCTTC. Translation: CASSLDAQPRYGYTF.

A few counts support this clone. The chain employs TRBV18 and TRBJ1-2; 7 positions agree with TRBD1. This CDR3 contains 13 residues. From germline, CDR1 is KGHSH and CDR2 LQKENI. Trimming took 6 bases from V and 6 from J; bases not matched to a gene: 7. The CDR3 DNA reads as TGTGCCAGCTCTCGACAGGGTTTCGATGGCTACACCTTC. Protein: CASSRQGFDGYTF.

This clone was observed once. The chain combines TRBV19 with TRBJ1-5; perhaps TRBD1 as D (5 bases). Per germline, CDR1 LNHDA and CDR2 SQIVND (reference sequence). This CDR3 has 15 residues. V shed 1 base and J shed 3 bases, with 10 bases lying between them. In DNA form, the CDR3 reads TGTGCCAGTAGTATAGGGGGGGAAACCAATCAGCCCCAGCATTTT. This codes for CASSIGGETNQPQHF.

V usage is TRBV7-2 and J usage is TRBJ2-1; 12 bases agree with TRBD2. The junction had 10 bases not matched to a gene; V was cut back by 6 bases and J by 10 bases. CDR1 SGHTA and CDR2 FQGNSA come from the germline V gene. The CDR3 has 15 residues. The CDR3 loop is CASRAGTSGWREQFF. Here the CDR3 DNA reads TGTGCCAGCAGGGCCGGGACTAGCGGGTGGCGGGAGCAGTTCTTC. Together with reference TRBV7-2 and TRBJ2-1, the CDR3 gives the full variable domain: GAGVSQSPSNKVTEKGKDVELRCDPISGHTALYWYRQSLGQGLEFLIYFQGNSAPDKSGLPSDRFSAERTGGSVSTLTIQRTQQEDSAVYLCASRAGTSGWREQFFGPGTRLTVL.

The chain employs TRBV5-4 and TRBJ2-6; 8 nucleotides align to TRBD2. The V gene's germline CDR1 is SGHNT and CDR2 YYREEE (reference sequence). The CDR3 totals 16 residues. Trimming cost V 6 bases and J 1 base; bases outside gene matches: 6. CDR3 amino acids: CASNGGGLSGANVLTF. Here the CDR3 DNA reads TGTGCCAGCAACGGCGGGGGGCTTTCTGGGGCCAACGTCCTGACTTTC. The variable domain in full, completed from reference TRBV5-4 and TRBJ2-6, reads ETGVTQSPTHLIKTRGQQVTLRCSSQSGHNTVSWYQQALGQGPQFIFQYYREEENGRGNFPPRFSGLQFPNYSSELNVNALELDDSALYLCASNGGGLSGANVLTFGAGSRLTVL.

The CDR3 nucleotides read TGCGCCAGCAGCTTGGTGATTCTAAACAGGAACACTGAAGCTTTCTTT. Its protein product is CASSLVILNRNTEAFF. The genes are TRBV5-1 and TRBJ1-1, with D hard to call. V was clipped by 0 bases and J by 1 base, with 13 bases between them. Germline-derived CDR1 and CDR2 are SGHRS and YFSETQ. The CDR3 contains 16 residues.

The CDR3 region has the DNA TGTGCCAGCTCGCGAGACGGGAGCACAGATACGCAGTATTTT. Its translation is CASSRDGSTDTQYF. J is TRBJ2-3 and V is TRBV19; D unclear. Per germline, CDR1 LNHDA and CDR2 SQIVND (reference sequence). V was cut by 9 bases and J by 0 bases, with 13 bases left in between. There are 14 residues in the CDR3. Full variable domain (missing parts from reference TRBV19 and TRBJ2-3): DGGITQSPKYLFRKEGQNVTLSCEQNLNHDAMYWYRQDPGQGLRLIYYSQIVNDFQKGDIAEGYSVSREKKESFPLTVTSAQKNPTAFYLCASSRDGSTDTQYFGPGTRLTVL.